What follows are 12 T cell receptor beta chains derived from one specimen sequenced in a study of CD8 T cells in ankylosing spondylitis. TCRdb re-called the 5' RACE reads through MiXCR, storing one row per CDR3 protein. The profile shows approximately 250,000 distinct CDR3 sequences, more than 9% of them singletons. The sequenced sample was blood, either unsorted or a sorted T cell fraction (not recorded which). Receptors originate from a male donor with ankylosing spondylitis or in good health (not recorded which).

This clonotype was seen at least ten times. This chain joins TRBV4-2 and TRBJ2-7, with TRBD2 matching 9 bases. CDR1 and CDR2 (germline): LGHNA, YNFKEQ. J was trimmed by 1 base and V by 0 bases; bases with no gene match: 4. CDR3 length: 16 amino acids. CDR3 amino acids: CASSQDQAGGSYEQYF. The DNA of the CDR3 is TGTGCCAGCAGCCAAGATCAAGCGGGGGGTTCCTACGAGCAGTACTTC.

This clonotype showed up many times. CDR3: CASSHGGRRTDTQYF. The CDR3 DNA is TGTGCCAGCAGCCACGGCGGGAGACGAACAGATACGCAGTATTTT. The V gene is TRBV3-1, the J gene TRBJ2-3, with 7 bases that match TRBD2. The CDR3 runs to 15 residues. Germline-derived CDR1 and CDR2 are LGHDT and YNNKEL (reference sequence). V was pared by 3 bases and J by 3 bases, with 6 bases of the junction left unmatched.

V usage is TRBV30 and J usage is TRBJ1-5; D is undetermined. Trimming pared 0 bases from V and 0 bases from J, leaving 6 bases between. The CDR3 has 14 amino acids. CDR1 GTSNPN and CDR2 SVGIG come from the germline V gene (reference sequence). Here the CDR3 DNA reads TGTGCCTGGAGTGTAACCCGTAGCAATCAGCCCCAGCATTTT. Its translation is CAWSVTRSNQPQHF.

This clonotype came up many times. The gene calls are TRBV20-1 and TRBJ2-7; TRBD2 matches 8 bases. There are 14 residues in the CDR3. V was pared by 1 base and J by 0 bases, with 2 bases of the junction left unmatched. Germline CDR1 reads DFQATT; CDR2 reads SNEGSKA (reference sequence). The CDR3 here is CSARGGGNSYEQYF. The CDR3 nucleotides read TGCAGTGCTAGAGGCGGGGGGAACTCCTACGAGCAGTACTTC.

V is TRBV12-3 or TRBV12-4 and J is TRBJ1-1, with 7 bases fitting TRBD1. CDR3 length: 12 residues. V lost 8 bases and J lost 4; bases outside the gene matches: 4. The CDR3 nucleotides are TGTGCCAGCCTGGGACAGCTCACTGAAGCTTTCTTT. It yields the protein CASLGQLTEAFF.

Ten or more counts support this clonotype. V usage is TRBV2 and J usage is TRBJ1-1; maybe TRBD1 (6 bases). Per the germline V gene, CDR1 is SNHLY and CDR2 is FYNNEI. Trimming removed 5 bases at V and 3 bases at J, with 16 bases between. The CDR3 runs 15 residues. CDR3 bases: TGTGCCAGCAGTACTAGGGGGATGCTGTACACTGAAGCTTTCTTT. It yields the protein CASSTRGMLYTEAFF.

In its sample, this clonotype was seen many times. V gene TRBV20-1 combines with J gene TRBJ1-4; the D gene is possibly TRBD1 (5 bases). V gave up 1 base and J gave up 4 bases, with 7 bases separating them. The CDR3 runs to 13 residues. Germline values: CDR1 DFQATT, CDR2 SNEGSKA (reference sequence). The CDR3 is CSARGTYNEKLFF. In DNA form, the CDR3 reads TGCAGTGCTAGAGGGACATATAATGAAAAACTGTTTTTT.

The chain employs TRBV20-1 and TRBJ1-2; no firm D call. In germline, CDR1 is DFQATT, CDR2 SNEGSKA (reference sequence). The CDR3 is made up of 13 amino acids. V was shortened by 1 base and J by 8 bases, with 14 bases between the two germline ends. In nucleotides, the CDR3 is TGCAGTGCTAGAGTTTCAGGAGGAGAAGGCTACACCTTC. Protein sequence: CSARVSGGEGYTF.

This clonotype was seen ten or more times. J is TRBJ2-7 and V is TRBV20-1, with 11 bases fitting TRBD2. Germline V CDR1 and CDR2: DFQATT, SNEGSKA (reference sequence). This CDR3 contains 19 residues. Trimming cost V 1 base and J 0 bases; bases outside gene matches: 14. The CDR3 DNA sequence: TGCAGTGCTAGAGGGGAAGAGATTAGCGGGAGGGTATACTCCTACGAGCAGTACTTC. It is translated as CSARGEEISGRVYSYEQYF.

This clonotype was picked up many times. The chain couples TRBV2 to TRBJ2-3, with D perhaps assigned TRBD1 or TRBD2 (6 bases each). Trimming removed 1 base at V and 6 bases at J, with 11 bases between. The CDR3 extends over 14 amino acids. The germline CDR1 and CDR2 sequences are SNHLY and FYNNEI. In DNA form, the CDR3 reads TGTGCCAGCAGTGAAGGAGGGGGGTTGGATACGCAGTATTTT. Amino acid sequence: CASSEGGGLDTQYF.

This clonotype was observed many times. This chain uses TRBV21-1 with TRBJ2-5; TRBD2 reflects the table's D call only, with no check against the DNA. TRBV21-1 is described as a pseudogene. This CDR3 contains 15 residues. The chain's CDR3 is CASSLGASGQETQYF. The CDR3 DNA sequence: TGTGCCAGCAGTCTGGGGGCTAGCGGCCAAGAGACCCAGTACTTC.

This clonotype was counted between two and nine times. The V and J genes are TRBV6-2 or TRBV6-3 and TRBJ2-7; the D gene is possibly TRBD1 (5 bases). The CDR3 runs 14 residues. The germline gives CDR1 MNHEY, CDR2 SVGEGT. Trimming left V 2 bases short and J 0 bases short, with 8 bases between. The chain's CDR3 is CASSYDSRSYEQYF. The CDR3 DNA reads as TGTGCCAGCAGTTACGACAGTCGCTCCTACGAGCAGTACTTC.